The rows below give T cell receptor beta chains drawn from one sample of a study of T-cell memory formation after mild COVID-19. TCRdb independently ran MiXCR on the 5' RACE reads; one entry per CDR3 protein. The data contain fewer than 250,000 distinct CDR3 sequences, about 27% of them singletons. Sequencing was done on a sample of PBMCs or a T cell subset sorted from them (not recorded which). All receptors come from an adult woman who had mild COVID-19 (a few samples of this study predate the infection). Cell type and time point are not known. Both conserved end residues are trimmed from each CDR3. D genes are given only for firm matches.

TRBV21-1,TRBJ2-2,.,ASSLVDGSNTGELF
TRBV5-1,TRBJ2-2,TRBD2,ASSLVGLAGSGELF
TRBV5-1,TRBJ2-7,TRBD1,ASSLVPGQQIPYEQY
TRBV12-3/TRBV12-4,TRBJ2-5,.,ASSRGHQETQY
TRBV5-1,TRBJ1-5,TRBD1,ASSNTGEQPQH
TRBV5-1,TRBJ1-1,TRBD1,ASSFRTGGANTEAF
TRBV10-3,TRBJ2-6,TRBD1,ASGQGGSGANVLT
TRBV9,TRBJ2-5,TRBD2,ASSPRDPGHGRAPQETQY
TRBV19,TRBJ2-1,.,ASSYILGPYNEQF
TRBV5-1,TRBJ2-1,.,ASSPQLVSYNEQF
TRBV6-5,TRBJ2-2,TRBD2,ASSLGLAGKELF
TRBV6-5,TRBJ2-2,.,ASSYSRKNTGELF
TRBV12-3/TRBV12-4,TRBJ2-2,.,ASRGQGSTGELF
TRBV4-1,TRBJ2-1,.,ASSQDSGTINEQF
TRBV7-9,TRBJ2-1,.,ASSLVFDEQF
TRBV11-1,TRBJ1-1,.,ASSFGKNTEAF
TRBV18,TRBJ1-6,.,ASSPPAGEVSPLH
TRBV6-6,TRBJ2-2,.,ASHRQGPGTGELF
TRBV11-2,TRBJ2-7,TRBD1,ASSSDTGTGAYDQY
TRBV2,TRBJ1-6,.,ASTFPEYNSPLH
TRBV5-1,TRBJ2-2,.,ASSFSPNTGELF
TRBV2,TRBJ2-2,.,ASNGVYTGELF
TRBV9,TRBJ2-3,TRBD2,ASSVLGLATDTQY
TRBV2,TRBJ1-1,.,ASSEARGANTEAF
TRBV11-2,TRBJ2-3,TRBD2,ASSIGLATSTDTQY
TRBV7-2,TRBJ2-7,TRBD2,ASSLGASGIYEQY
TRBV12-3/TRBV12-4,TRBJ2-7,.,ASSLEGAGEQY
TRBV7-3,TRBJ2-7,.,ASSLNAGRYEQY